This TCR beta chain comes out of a study of cytomegalovirus exposure and HLA in healthy donors. The J segment lost 10 bases and the V segment lost 5 bases, leaving 2 bases of the junction unmatched. Looked up from germline, CDR1 is SGHVS and CDR2 is FQNEAQ. CDR3 length equals 13 residues. Primers: 60 Vbeta forward and 13 Jbeta reverse. Measured with immunoSEQ multiplex PCR; TCRdb has only the in-frame clones, and not every one. The table lists roughly 120,000 clones, roughly 80% of them singletons. The sequenced sample consisted of PBMCs. This TCR came from a woman aged 40 to 50 in good health and CMV-seropositive. The V gene is TRBV7-8, the J gene TRBJ2-1; 13 positions agree with TRBD2. Here the CDR3 reads CASSRGLAGEQFF. In DNA form, the CDR3 reads TGTGCCAGCAGCCGGGGACTAGCGGGGGAGCAGTTCTTC.